This TCR beta chain emerged from a study of regulatory T cells in long-lasting Graves disease. A word on this clonotype: Antigen unknown.

HTBI primers from iRepertoire and Arm-PCR of CDR3 regions yielded the TCR beta libraries. MiXCR, run by TCRdb on the multiplex PCR reads, gives a single entry per CDR3 protein. Of approximately 360,000 distinct CDR3 sequences listed, more than 20% are singletons. Study-wide findings and caveats: Newly diagnosed Graves' patients had higher TCR diversity than persistent ones.

Sample time point: persistent/refractory GD, antithyroid drugs over 5 years with positive TRAb. There was RNA extracted from PBMCs, and the TCR library was made from it. It was by American Thyroid Association guidelines that Graves' disease was diagnosed. As collected, the peripheral blood samples measured 7.5 to 9 milliliters each and went into EDTA tubes. The receptor's source is a woman in her thirties or forties with Graves disease. The starting material was peripheral blood mononuclear cells (PBMCs), obtained when the disease was refractory, from a patient treated with antithyroid drugs.

CDR3 sequence: CASSAPGSGNTIYF. The CDR3 nucleotides are TGTGCCAGCAGCGCCCCCGGTTCTGGAAACACCATATATTTT. The chain couples TRBV9 to TRBJ1-3; no definite D call. This CDR3 comprises 14 residues. V gave up 3 bases and J gave up 1 base, with 8 bases separating them. Germline-derived CDR1 and CDR2 are SGDLS and YYNGEE.